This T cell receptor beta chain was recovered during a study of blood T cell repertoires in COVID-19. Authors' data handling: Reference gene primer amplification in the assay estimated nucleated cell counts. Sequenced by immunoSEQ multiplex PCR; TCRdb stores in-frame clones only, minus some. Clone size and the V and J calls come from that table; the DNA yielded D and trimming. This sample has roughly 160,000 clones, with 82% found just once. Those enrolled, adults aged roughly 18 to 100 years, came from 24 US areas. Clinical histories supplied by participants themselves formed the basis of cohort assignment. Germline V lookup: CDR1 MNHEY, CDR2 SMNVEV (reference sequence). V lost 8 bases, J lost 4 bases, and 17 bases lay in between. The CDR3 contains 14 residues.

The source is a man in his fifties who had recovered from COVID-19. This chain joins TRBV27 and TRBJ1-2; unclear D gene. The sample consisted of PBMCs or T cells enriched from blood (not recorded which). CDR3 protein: CASYDLGSPYGYTF. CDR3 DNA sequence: TGTGCCAGCTACGATTTAGGGAGCCCCTATGGCTACACCTTC.